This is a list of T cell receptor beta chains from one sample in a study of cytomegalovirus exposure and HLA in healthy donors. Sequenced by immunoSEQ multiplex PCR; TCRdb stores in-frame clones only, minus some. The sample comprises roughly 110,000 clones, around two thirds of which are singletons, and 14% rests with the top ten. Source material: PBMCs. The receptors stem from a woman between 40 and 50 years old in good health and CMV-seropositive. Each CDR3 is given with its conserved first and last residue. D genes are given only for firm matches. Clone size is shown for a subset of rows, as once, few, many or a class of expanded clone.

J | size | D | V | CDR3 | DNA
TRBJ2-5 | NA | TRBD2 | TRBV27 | CASSPTGGGRETQYF | TGTGCCAGCAGTCCCACCGGGGGGGGCAGAGAGACCCAGTACTTC
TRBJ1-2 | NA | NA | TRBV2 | CASSGTGGPSVYGYTF | TGTGCCAGCAGTGGGACGGGGGGGCCGAGTGTCTATGGCTACACCTTC
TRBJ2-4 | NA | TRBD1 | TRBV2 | CASRPRTGANIQYF | TGTGCCAGCCGCCCGAGGACAGGGGCAAACATTCAGTACTTC
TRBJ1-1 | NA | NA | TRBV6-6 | CASTRPPGGNTEAFF | TGTGCCAGCACTCGTCCCCCCGGGGGGAACACTGAAGCTTTCTTT
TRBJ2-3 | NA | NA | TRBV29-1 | CSVERGRGTDTQYF | TGCAGCGTTGAAAGGGGAAGGGGCACAGATACGCAGTATTTT
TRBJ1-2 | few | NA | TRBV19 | CASSVGLIRYTF | TGTGCCAGTAGTGTCGGTCTAATCCGCTACACCTTC
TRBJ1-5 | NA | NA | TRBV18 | CASSQTGPNQPQHF | TGTGCCAGCTCACAAACAGGGCCCAATCAGCCCCAGCATTTT
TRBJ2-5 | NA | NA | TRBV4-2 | CASSQGSSPGRQETQYF | TGTGCCAGCAGCCAAGGGTCTTCTCCGGGGAGACAAGAGACCCAGTACTTC
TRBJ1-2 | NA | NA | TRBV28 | CASSLPGHPNYGYTF | TGTGCCAGCAGTTTACCGGGACATCCTAACTATGGCTACACCTTC
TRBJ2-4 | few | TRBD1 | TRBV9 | CASSNGQGANIQYF | TGTGCCAGCAGCAACGGACAGGGGGCCAACATTCAGTACTTC
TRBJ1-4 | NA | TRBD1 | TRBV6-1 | CASTGTGGTNEKLFF | TGTGCCAGCACCGGGACAGGGGGAACTAATGAAAAACTGTTTTTT
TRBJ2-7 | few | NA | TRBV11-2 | CASSLTAGLTNEQYF | TGTGCCAGCAGCTTAACGGCGGGGCTAACGAACGAGCAGTACTTC
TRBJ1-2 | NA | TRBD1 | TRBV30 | CAWSPAGTGRYGYTF | TGTGCCTGGAGCCCCGCCGGGACAGGGAGGTATGGCTACACCTTC
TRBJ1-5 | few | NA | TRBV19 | CASSKEGDNQPQHF | TGTGCCAGTAGTAAGGAAGGGGACAATCAGCCCCAGCATTTT
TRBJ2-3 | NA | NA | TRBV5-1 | CASSFNRLVDTQYF | TGCGCCAGCAGCTTTAACCGACTGGTAGATACGCAGTATTTT